Sequencing of this TCR beta chain was carried out in a study of blood T cell repertoires in COVID-19. Study in general: Samples of COVID-19 (acute and convalescent) were obtained from the United States, Italy and Spain. PBMCs, B-cell-depleted T cells, or T cells were the source of the cDNA or gDNA that made up the material.

Per the study methods: Amplifying reference gene primers gave estimates of nucleated cell counts. Profiling relied on immunoSEQ multiplex PCR, and the TCRdb table lists in-frame clones only, not all of them. That table gives V, J and clone size, and the DNA gave D and trimming. The sample has some 130,000 clones, around 88% seen once. The CDR3 is made up of 13 amino acids. Germline V gene data show CDR1 as SQVTM and CDR2 as ANQGSEA. V was shortened by 3 bases and J by 8 bases, with 16 bases between the two germline ends. This TCR derives from a man in his fifties or sixties with acute or convalescent COVID-19. The rearrangement uses TRBV29-1 and TRBJ1-2; D possibly corresponds to TRBD1 (6 bases). Sequenced input: peripheral blood. The CDR3 is CSVEKQGREGYTF. The CDR3 DNA reads as TGCAGCGTTGAGAAACAGGGAAGGGAAGGCTACACCTTC.